The present T cell receptor (beta chain) was sequenced within a study of shared clonotypes between healthy human individuals. Profiling relied on immunoSEQ multiplex PCR, and the TCRdb table lists in-frame clones only, not all of them. This sample has roughly 1,000,000 clones, with around 78% found just once. Whole-study findings and limits: An effect of sequencing depth on clonotype sharing among donors was expected. Shared clonotypes across all four donors exceeded non-shared ones in generation probability.

Trimming cost V 1 base and J 2 bases, with 17 bases left between them. This CDR3 is 17 amino acids long. Germline V CDR1 and CDR2: SGHTA, FQGNSA. As concerns this clone: Its matching antigen is unknown.

This chain joins TRBV7-2 and TRBJ2-5; no definite D call. The specimen sequenced was memory CD4+ T cells from PBMCs. Subset noted: CD45RA-negative fraction. The source of this sequence is a man aged 18-30 years in good health. Some clones in this sample may be carry-over from other donors' samples. The CDR3 coding sequence is TGTGCCAGCAGCTTAGGCTCCTTGGAGCGAATACAAGAGACCCAGTACTTC. This sequence encodes CASSLGSLERIQETQYF.